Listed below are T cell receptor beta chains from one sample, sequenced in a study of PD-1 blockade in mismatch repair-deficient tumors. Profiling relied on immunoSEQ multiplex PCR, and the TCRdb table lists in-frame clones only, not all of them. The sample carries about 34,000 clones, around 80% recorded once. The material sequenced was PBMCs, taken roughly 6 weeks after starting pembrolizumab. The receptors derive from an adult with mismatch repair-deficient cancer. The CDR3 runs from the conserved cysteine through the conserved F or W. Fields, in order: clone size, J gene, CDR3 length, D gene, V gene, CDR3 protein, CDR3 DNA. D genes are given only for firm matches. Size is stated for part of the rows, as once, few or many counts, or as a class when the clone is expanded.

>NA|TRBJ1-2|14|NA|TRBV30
CAWSVKGGARGYTF
TGTGCCTGGAGTGTAAAGGGGGGGGCGCGTGGCTACACCTTC
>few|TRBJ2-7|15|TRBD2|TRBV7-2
CASSPSGLAGHEQYF
TGTGCCAGCAGCCCCTCGGGACTAGCGGGACACGAGCAGTACTTC
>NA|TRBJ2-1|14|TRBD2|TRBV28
CASSSMGTSGRAFF
TGTGCCAGCAGTTCGATGGGGACTAGCGGGAGGGCCTTCTTC
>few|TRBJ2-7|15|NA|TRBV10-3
CAISDGVEGAYEQYF
TGTGCCATCAGTGATGGGGTTGAGGGGGCCTACGAGCAGTACTTC
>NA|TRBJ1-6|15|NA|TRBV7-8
CASSPDSSYNSPLHF
TGTGCCAGCAGCCCCGACAGCTCCTATAATTCACCCCTCCACTTT
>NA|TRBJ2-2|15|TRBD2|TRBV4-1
CASSPLATNTGELFF
TGCGCCAGCAGCCCACTAGCGACGAACACCGGGGAGCTGTTTTTT
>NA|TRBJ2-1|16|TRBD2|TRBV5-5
CASSLVAGGNYNEQFF
TGTGCCAGCAGCTTGGTGGCGGGAGGGAATTACAATGAGCAGTTCTTC
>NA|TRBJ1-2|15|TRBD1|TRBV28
CASSFPRQGLNGYTF
TGTGCCAGCAGTTTCCCCAGACAGGGGTTGAATGGCTACACCTTC
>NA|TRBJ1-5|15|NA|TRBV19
CASSIETAGSQPQHF
TGTGCCAGTAGTATAGAGACAGCCGGGAGTCAGCCCCAGCATTTT
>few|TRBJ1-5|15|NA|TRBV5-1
CASSLAGDGYQPQHF
TGCGCCAGCAGCTTGGCGGGGGACGGATATCAGCCCCAGCATTTT
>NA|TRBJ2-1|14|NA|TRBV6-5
CASTLQGAYNEQFF
TGTGCCAGCACCCTACAAGGGGCCTACAATGAGCAGTTCTTC
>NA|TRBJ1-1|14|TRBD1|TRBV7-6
CASSQRQGVTEAFF
TGTGCCAGCAGCCAGAGACAGGGGGTCACTGAAGCTTTCTTT
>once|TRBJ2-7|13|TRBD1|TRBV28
CASTQGALYEQYF
TGTGCCAGCACCCAGGGGGCGCTTTACGAGCAGTACTTC
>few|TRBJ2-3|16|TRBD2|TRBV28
CASSSSSGTNTDTQYF
TGTGCCAGCAGTTCTTCTAGCGGGACTAACACAGATACGCAGTATTTT
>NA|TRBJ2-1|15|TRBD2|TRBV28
CASSTQRGSYNEQFF
TGTGCCAGCAGTACGCAGCGGGGATCCTACAATGAGCAGTTCTTC
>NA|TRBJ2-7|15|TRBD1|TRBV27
CASSFRGTGLHEQYF
TGTGCCAGCAGTTTCCGTGGGACAGGGCTTCACGAGCAGTACTTC
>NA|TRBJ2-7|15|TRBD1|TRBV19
CASSSTGGALDEQYF
TGTGCCAGTAGTTCTACAGGGGGCGCGCTCGACGAGCAGTACTTC
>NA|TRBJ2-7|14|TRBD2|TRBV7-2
CASSSPGLAWEQYF
TGTGCCAGCAGTTCTCCGGGACTAGCGTGGGAGCAGTACTTC
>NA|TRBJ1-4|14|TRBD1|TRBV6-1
CASRDRVTNEKLFF
TGTGCCAGCAGGGACAGGGTCACTAATGAAAAACTGTTTTTT
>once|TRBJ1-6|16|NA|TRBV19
CASSIDHSGRNSPLHF
TGTGCCAGTAGTATAGATCACTCGGGTCGTAATTCACCCCTCCACTTT
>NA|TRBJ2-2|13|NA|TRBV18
CASSLGNTGELFF
TGTGCCAGCTCACTCGGGAACACCGGGGAGCTGTTTTTT
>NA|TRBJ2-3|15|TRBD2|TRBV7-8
CASSLGLAHTDTQYF
TGTGCCAGCAGCCTGGGACTAGCGCACACAGATACGCAGTATTTT
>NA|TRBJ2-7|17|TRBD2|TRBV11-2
CASSLANGRTGSYEQYF
TGTGCCAGCAGCTTAGCCAACGGGAGGACGGGCTCCTACGAGCAGTACTTC
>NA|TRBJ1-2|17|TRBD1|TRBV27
CASSFSVVWGTVYGYTF
TGTGCCAGCAGTTTTTCCGTGGTGTGGGGGACAGTCTATGGCTACACCTTC
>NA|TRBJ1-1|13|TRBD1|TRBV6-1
CASSAKQGTAAFF
TGTGCCAGCAGTGCTAAACAGGGGACGGCAGCTTTCTTT
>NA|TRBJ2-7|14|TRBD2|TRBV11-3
CASSLSGDSYEQYF
TGTGCCAGCAGCCTTAGCGGGGACTCCTACGAGCAGTACTTC
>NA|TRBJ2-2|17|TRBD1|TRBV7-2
CASSLHLGTGGTGELFF
TGTGCCAGCAGCTTACATTTGGGGACAGGGGGCACCGGGGAGCTGTTTTTT
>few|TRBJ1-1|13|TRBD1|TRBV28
CASSRDRVAEAFF
TGTGCCAGCAGTCGGGACAGGGTAGCTGAAGCTTTCTTT
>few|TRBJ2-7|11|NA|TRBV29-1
CSVESQELQYF
TGCAGCGTTGAGTCTCAAGAGTTGCAGTACTTC
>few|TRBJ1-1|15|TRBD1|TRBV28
CASSLSGTGNTEAFF
TGTGCCAGCAGTTTGTCCGGGACAGGGAACACTGAAGCTTTCTTT
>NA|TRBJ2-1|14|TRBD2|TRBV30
CAWSIASGSDEQFF
TGTGCCTGGAGTATCGCTAGCGGGAGCGATGAGCAGTTCTTC
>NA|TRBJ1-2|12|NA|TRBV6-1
CAIQTGYRGYTF
TGTGCCATACAAACAGGGTACCGTGGCTACACCTTC
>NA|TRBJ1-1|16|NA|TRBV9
CASSVAPRQGLTEAFF
TGTGCCAGCAGCGTAGCCCCCCGGCAGGGCCTCACTGAAGCTTTCTTT
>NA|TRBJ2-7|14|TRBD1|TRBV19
CASTSRGSSYEQYF
TGTGCCAGTACTTCCAGGGGGAGCTCCTACGAGCAGTACTTC
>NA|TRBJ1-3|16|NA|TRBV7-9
CASSAPRGSSGNTIYF
TGTGCCAGCAGCGCACCCAGGGGAAGCTCTGGAAACACCATATATTTT
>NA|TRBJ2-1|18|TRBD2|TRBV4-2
CASSQQATTSGRLEEQFF
TGTGCCAGCAGCCAACAGGCAACTACTAGCGGGAGGTTGGAGGAGCAGTTCTTC
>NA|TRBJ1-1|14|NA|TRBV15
CATSSELPHTEAFF
TGTGCCACCAGCAGCGAGCTCCCCCACACTGAAGCTTTCTTT
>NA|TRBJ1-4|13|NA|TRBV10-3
CAIGGGAGEKLFF
TGTGCCATCGGGGGGGGCGCCGGTGAAAAACTGTTTTTT
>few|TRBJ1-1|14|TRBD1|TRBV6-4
CASSDEQGTTEAFF
TGTGCCAGCAGTGACGAACAGGGGACCACTGAAGCTTTCTTT
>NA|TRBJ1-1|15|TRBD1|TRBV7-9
CASSPRDRGNTEAFF
TGTGCCAGCAGCCCCCGGGACAGGGGAAACACTGAAGCTTTCTTT
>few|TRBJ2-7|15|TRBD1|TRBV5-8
CASSRRQGVPYEQYF
TGTGCCAGCAGCAGAAGACAGGGTGTACCCTACGAGCAGTACTTC
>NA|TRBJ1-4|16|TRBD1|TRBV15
CATSREKTGGTEKLFF
TGTGCCACCAGCAGAGAAAAGACAGGGGGAACGGAAAAACTGTTTTTT
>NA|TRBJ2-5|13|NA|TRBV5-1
CASSLGAGETQYF
TGCGCCAGCAGCTTGGGCGCGGGGGAGACCCAGTACTTC
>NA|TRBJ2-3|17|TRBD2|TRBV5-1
CASSLGGLAFVTDTQYF
TGCGCCAGCAGCTTGGGGGGACTAGCGTTCGTCACAGATACGCAGTATTTT
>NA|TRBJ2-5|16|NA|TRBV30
CAWSLPPGLEQETQYF
TGTGCCTGGAGTCTCCCCCCGGGACTTGAACAAGAGACCCAGTACTTC
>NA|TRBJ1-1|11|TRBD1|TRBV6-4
CASSAGGEAFF
TGTGCCAGCAGTGCAGGGGGAGAAGCTTTCTTT
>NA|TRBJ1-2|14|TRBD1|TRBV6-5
CASSGRQGAGGYTF
TGTGCCAGCAGTGGACGACAGGGGGCTGGGGGCTACACCTTC
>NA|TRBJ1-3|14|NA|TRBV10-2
CASSDLFSGNTIYF
TGCGCCAGCAGTGACCTTTTCTCTGGAAACACCATATATTTT
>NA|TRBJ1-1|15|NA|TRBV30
CAWRRVLRGDTEAFF
TGTGCCTGGAGAAGGGTTCTACGGGGTGACACTGAAGCTTTCTTT